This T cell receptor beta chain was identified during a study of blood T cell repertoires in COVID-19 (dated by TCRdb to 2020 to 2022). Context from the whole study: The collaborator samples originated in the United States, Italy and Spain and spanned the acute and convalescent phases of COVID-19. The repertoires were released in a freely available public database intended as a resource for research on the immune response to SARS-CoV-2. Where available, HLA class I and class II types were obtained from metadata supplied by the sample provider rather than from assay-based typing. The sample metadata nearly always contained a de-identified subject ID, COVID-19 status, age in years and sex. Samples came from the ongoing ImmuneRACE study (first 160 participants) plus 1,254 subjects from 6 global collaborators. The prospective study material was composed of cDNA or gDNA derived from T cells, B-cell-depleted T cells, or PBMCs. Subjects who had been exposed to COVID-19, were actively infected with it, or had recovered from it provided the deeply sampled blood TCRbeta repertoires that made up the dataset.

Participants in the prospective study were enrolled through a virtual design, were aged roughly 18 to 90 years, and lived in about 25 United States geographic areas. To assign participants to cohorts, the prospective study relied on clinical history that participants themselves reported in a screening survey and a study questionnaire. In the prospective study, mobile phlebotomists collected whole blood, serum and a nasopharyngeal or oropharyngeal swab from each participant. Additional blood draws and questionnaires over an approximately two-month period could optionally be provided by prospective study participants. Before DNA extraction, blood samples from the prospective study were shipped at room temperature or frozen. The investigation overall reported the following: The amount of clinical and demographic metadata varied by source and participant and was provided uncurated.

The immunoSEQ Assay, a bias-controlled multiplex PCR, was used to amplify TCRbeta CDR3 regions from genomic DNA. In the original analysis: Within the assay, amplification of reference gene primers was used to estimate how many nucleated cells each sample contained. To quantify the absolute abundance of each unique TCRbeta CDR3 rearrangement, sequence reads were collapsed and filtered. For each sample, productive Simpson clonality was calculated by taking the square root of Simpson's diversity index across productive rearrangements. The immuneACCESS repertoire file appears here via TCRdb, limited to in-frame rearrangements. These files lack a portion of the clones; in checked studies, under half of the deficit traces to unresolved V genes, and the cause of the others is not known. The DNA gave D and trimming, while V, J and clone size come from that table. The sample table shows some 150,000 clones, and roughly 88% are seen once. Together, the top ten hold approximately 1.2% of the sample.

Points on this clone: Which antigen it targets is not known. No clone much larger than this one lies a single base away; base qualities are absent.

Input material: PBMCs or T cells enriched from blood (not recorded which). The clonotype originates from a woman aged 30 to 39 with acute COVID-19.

The CDR3 protein sequence reads: CASSSTSGRSNEQFF. The DNA sequence reads TGTGCCAGCAGCTCTACTAGCGGGAGAAGCAATGAGCAGTTCTTC. Here the chain combines TRBV11-2 and TRBJ2-1, with TRBD2 identical over 11 junction bases. From the germline V gene, CDR1 is SGHAT and CDR2 is FQNNGV. Trimming leaves V shorter by 4 bases and J shorter by 6 bases, with the junction holding 5 bases beyond the gene matches. From cysteine to phenylalanine, the CDR3 is 15 amino acids long. Only CDR3 DNA is held: 45 bases, read in frame from base 1.